The present TCR beta chain was sequenced within a study of cytomegalovirus exposure and HLA in healthy donors. The PCR was carried out with 60 Vbeta primers and 13 Jbeta primers. Some clones are missing from TCRdb's copy, which holds only in-frame ones; the method was immunoSEQ multiplex PCR. This sample has 65,000 to 80,000 clones, with over 65% found just once. V was pared by 4 bases and J by 3 bases, with 21 bases between. The CDR3 is made up of 17 amino acids. In germline, CDR1 is SGHRS, CDR2 YFSETQ. The V call is TRBV5-1, the J call TRBJ2-3; D may be TRBD2 (6 bases). The receptor was derived from a man aged 35-49 years in good health and CMV-seropositive. Sequenced sample: PBMCs. The DNA of the CDR3 is TGCGCCAGCAGCCTCTTTCAACCGGGACTCTTGACAGATACGCAGTATTTT. Translation: CASSLFQPGLLTDTQYF.